One TCR beta chain is described in this entry. This clone has a single count. The specificity of this receptor is unknown. Base qualities are not at hand, and no much larger clone is one base apart. The data derive from a study of blood T cell repertoires in COVID-19 (dated by TCRdb to between 2020 and 2021). General notes on the study: The collaborator samples originated in the United States, Italy and Spain and spanned the acute and convalescent phases of COVID-19. The material from the prospective study consisted of cDNA or gDNA derived from T cells, B-cell-depleted T cells, or PBMCs. Deeply sampled blood TCRbeta repertoires from subjects exposed to, actively infected with, or recovered from COVID-19 were included in the dataset. The repertoires were made available in a free public database intended to serve as a resource for research on the immune response to SARS-CoV-2. Samples were obtained from the ongoing ImmuneRACE study (first 160 participants) and from about 1,300 subjects provided by 6 global collaborators. The sample metadata nearly always contained a de-identified subject ID, COVID-19 status, age in years and sex. Where available, HLA class I and class II types were taken from metadata supplied by the sample provider and were not determined by assay-based typing. Overall study outcomes, separate from this receptor: How much clinical and demographic metadata was included differed by source and by participant, and the metadata was provided uncurated.

From the cysteine up to the phenylalanine, the CDR3 has a length of 14 residues. The retained sequence is limited to the CDR3, 42 bases, with the frame set at the first base. The germline V gene sets CDR1 to MDHEN and CDR2 to SYDVKM. The germline ends are 12 bases apart after V is trimmed by 4 bases and J by 3 bases. Collaborating institutions collected whole blood in K2EDTA tubes following their own protocols. Collaborator samples were shipped for TCRbeta analysis as frozen whole blood, isolated PBMCs, or DNA extracted from either sample type. TCRbeta CDR3 regions were amplified from genomic DNA by means of the immunoSEQ Assay, a bias-controlled multiplex PCR. On the study's bioinformatics: The number of nucleated cells in each sample was estimated from the amplification of reference gene primers within the assay. To quantify the absolute abundance of each unique TCRbeta CDR3 rearrangement, sequence reads were collapsed and filtered. For each sample, productive Simpson clonality was calculated as the square root of Simpson's diversity index over productive rearrangements. TCRdb limited this immuneACCESS table to in-frame rearrangements with V and J called. A share of clones is missing; checked studies link under half to unresolved V genes, and the rest is unexplained. That table supplies the V and J calls and clone size; D and trimming were determined from the DNA. This sample is represented by roughly 80,000 clones; 82% of them were singletons. The top ten clonotypes cover roughly a fifth of the sample.

This receptor chain uses TRBV28 and TRBJ2-5; perhaps TRBD2 is the D gene, with 6 bases matching. Material: peripheral blood. The TCR comes from a human donor in a cohort sampled during active COVID-19. The nucleotide sequence is given as TGTGCCAGCAGTTCCCGGGAGCCTAAAGAGACCCAGTACTTC. It specifies CASSSREPKETQYF.